This passage covers 9 T cell receptor beta chains from one sample sequenced in a study of T cells in Graves' hyperthyroidism and ophthalmopathy. The CDR3 regions of TCR beta were amplified from RNA transcripts. The HTBI primer set drove a first-round RT-PCR of the TCR CDR3. TCRdb ran MiXCR on the multiplex PCR reads and lists one entry per CDR3 protein. The sample includes about 620,000 distinct CDR3 sequences, roughly 16% of them seen just once. The sample was blood. Source of these receptors: a woman in her 30s with Graves' hyperthyroidism.

In this sample, this clonotype turned up many times. The V and J genes are TRBV28 and TRBJ1-2; 10 nucleotides align to TRBD1. With V trimmed by 6 bases and J by 7 bases, 5 bases remained unmatched. CDR3 size: 13 residues. The germline CDR1 and CDR2 sequences are MDHEN and SYDVKM. CDR3 in DNA: TGTGCCAGCAGGCGGGACAGGGGTGCTGGCTACACCTTC. This sequence encodes CASRRDRGAGYTF.

At least ten counts were recorded for this clonotype. The V and J genes are TRBV5-1 and TRBJ2-5, with unresolved D. This CDR3 has 13 residues. In germline, CDR1 is SGHRS, CDR2 YFSETQ. V lost 7 bases and J 5 bases, leaving 15 bases between the germline ends. The CDR3 bases are TGCGCCAGCGGCCACGGTTCGACGGAGACCCAGTACTTC. Translated, it gives CASGHGSTETQYF. Drawing the rest from reference TRBV5-1 and TRBJ2-5, the complete variable domain is KAGVTQTPRYLIKTRGQQVTLSCSPISGHRSVSWYQQTPGQGLQFLFEYFSETQRNKGNFPGRFSGRQFSNSRSEMNVSTLELGDSALYLCASGHGSTETQYFGPGTRLLVL.

The chain has TRBV20-1 and TRBJ2-3; D ambiguous. CDR1 is DFQATT, CDR2 SNEGSKA, per germline (reference sequence). CDR3 length: 12 amino acids. V lost 7 bases and J 0 bases, leaving 8 bases between the germline ends. The CDR3 DNA sequence: TGCAGTGAACGGTCTAGCACAGATACGCAGTATTTT. It is translated as CSERSSTDTQYF.

The chain joins TRBV10-2 to TRBJ1-1, with 9 bases that match TRBD1. CDR1 is WSHSY, CDR2 SAAADI, per germline. V lost 2 bases to trimming and J lost 2 bases; unmatched junction nucleotides: 3. CDR3 length: 15 amino acids. This CDR3 is CASSERGQGNTEAFF. As DNA, the CDR3 is TGCGCCAGCAGTGAGCGGGGACAGGGTAACACTGAAGCTTTCTTT.

This clonotype was picked up a small number of times. The chain combines TRBV7-6 with TRBJ2-7; D is ambiguous. CDR3 length equals 14 residues. The germline V and J ends were trimmed by 5 bases and 3 bases, with 14 bases remaining between them. The germline V gene encodes CDR1 SGHVS and CDR2 FNYEAQ. The CDR3, as DNA: TGTGCCAGCAGCCCCAATCGTAGAAACTACGAGCAGTACTTC. It translates to CASSPNRRNYEQYF.

This clonotype was recorded many times. In DNA form, the CDR3 reads TGTGCCAGCAGCTCGAGACAGGGGAGGAGCACTGAAGCTTTCTTT. Encoded protein: CASSSRQGRSTEAFF. The chain combines TRBV13 with TRBJ1-1, with 8 bases lining up with TRBD1. The CDR3 runs 15 residues. Germline V CDR1 and CDR2: PRHDT, FYEKMQ (reference sequence). Trimming at V came to 4 bases and at J to 4 bases, leaving 8 bases not matched to a gene.

The chain has TRBV15 and TRBJ2-1; 14 nucleotides match TRBD2. CDR1 and CDR2 (germline): LNHNV, YYDKDF (reference sequence). Trimming took 7 bases from V and 8 from J; bases not matched to a gene: 7. The CDR3 loop spans 15 amino acids. The CDR3 region has the DNA TGTGCCACCAAGGGACTAGCGGGAGCTTGGGATGAGCAGTTCTTC. Residues: CATKGLAGAWDEQFF.

In its sample, this clonotype was seen many times. The chain combines TRBV12-3 or TRBV12-4 with TRBJ2-7; 7 nucleotides align to TRBD2. This CDR3 contains 15 residues. V trimming: 2 bases; J trimming: 2 bases; junction bases outside the gene matches: 6. The CDR3 nucleotides read TGTGCCAGCAGTTTAAGGATAGCGGGTACCTACGAGCAGTACTTC. Its protein product is CASSLRIAGTYEQYF.

This chain uses TRBV24-1 with TRBJ1-5, with D possibly TRBD1 on 5 matching bases. This CDR3 contains 16 residues. Trimming removed 4 bases from V and 3 bases from J, with 15 bases in between. Germline CDR1 reads KGHDR; CDR2 reads SFDVKD. CDR3 amino acids: CATSDRRQPFNQPQHF. The CDR3, as DNA: TGTGCCACCAGTGACCGTCGACAGCCTTTCAATCAGCCCCAGCATTTT.